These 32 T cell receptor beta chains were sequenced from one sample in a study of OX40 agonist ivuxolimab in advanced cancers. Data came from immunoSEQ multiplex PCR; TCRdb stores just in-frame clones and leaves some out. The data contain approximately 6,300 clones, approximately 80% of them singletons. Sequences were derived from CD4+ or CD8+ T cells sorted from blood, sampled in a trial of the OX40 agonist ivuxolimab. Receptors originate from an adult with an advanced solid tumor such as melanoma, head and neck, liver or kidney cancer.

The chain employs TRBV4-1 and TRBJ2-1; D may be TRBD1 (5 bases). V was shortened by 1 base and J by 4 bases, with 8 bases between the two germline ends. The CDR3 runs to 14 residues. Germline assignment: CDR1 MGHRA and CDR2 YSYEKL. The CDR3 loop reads CASSQGGSYNEQFF. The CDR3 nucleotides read TGCGCCAGCAGCCAAGGGGGCAGTTACAATGAGCAGTTCTTC.

The CDR3: CASRAGGFNEQFF. CDR3 nucleotide sequence: TGTGCCAGCAGAGCCGGGGGGTTCAATGAGCAGTTCTTC. V gene TRBV11-2 combines with J gene TRBJ2-1; 7 nucleotides agree with TRBD2. V was pared by 6 bases and J by 6 bases, with 5 bases of the junction left unmatched. The CDR3 totals 13 residues. The V gene's germline CDR1 is SGHAT and CDR2 FQNNGV.

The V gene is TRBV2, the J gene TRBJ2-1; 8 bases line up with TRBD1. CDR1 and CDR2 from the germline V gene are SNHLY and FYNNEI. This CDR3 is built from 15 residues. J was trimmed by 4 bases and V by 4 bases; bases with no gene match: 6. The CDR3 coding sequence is TGTGCCAGCAGTGGGGGCAGGGGGCTATACAATGAGCAGTTCTTC. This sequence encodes CASSGGRGLYNEQFF.

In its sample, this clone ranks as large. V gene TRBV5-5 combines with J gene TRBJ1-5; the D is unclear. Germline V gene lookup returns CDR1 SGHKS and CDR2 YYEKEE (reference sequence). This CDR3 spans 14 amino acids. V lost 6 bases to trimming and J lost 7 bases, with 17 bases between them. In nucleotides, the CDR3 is TGTGCCAGCAAACTGGGAGTCGGGCCCCAGCCCCAGCATTTT. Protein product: CASKLGVGPQPQHF.

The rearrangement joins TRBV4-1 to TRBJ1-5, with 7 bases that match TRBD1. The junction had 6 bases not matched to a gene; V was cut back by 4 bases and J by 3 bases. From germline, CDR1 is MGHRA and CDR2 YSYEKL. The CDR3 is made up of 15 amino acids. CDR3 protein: CASSPTGINNQPQHF. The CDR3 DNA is TGCGCCAGCAGCCCGACAGGGATAAACAATCAGCCCCAGCATTTT.

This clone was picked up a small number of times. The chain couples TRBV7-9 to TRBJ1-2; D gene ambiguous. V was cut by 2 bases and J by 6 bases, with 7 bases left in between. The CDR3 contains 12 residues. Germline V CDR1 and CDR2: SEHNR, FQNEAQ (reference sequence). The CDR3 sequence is CASSLRVNGYTF. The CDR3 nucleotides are TGTGCCAGCAGCTTAAGGGTAAATGGCTACACCTTC.

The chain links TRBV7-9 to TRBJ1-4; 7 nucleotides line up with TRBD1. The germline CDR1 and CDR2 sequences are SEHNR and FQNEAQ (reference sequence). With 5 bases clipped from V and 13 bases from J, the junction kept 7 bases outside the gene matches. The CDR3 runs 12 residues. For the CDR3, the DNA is TGTGCCAGCAGCCGTGACAGGGACAGACTGTTTTTT. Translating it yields CASSRDRDRLFF.

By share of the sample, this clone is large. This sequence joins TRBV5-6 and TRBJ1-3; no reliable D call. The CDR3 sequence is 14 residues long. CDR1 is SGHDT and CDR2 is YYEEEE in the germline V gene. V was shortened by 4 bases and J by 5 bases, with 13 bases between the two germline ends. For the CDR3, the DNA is TGTGCCAGCAGCCGGACGGAGCATCGAAACACCATATATTTT. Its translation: CASSRTEHRNTIYF.

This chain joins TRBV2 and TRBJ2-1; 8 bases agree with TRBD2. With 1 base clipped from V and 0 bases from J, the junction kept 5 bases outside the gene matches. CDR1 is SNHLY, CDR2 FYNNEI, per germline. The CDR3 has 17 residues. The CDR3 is CASSEVVAGSSYNEQFF. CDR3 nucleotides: TGTGCCAGCAGTGAAGTCGTAGCGGGGAGCTCCTACAATGAGCAGTTCTTC.

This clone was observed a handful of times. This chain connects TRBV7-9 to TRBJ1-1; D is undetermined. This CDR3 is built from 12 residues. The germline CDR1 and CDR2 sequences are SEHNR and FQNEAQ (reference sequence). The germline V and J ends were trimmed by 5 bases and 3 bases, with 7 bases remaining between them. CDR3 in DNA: TGTGCCAGCAGCCTTCAAGACACTGAAGCTTTCTTT. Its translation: CASSLQDTEAFF.

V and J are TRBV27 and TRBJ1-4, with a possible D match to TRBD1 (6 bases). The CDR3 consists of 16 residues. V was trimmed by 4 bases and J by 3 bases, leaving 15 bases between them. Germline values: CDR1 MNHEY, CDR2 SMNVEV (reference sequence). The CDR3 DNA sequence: TGTGCCAGCAGTTCTTACCGGGACACCGCTAATGAAAAACTGTTTTTT. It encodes CASSSYRDTANEKLFF.

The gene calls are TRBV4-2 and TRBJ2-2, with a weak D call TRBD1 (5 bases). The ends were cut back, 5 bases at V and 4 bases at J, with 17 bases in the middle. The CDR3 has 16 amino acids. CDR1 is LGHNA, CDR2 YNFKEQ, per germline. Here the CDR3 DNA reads TGTGCCAGCAGCTCCCCCGAAATTAGGGGCACCGGGGAGCTGTTTTTT. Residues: CASSSPEIRGTGELFF.

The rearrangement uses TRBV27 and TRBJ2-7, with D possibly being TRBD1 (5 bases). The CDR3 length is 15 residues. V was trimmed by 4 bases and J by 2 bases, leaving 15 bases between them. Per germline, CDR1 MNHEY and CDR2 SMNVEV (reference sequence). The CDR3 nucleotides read TGTGCCAGCAGTTCAGACAGCCTACTAACCTACGAGCAGTACTTC. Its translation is CASSSDSLLTYEQYF.

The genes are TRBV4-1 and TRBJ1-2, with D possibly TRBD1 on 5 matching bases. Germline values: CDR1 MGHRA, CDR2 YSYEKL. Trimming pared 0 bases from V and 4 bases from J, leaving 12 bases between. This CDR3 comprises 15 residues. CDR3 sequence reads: CASSQDRGDIYGYTF. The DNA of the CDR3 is TGCGCCAGCAGCCAAGATAGGGGCGACATCTATGGCTACACCTTC.

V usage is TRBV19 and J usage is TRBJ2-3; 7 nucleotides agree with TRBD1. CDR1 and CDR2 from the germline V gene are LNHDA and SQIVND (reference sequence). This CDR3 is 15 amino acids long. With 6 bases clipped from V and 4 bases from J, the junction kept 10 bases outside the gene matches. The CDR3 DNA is TGTGCCAGTAGAGAGACAGGGATAGTTTCAGATACGCAGTATTTT. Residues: CASRETGIVSDTQYF.

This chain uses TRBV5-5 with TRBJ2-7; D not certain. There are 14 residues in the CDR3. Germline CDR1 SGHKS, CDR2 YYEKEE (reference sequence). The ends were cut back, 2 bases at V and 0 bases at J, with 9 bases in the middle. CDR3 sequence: CASSFRSISYEQYF. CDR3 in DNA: TGTGCCAGCAGCTTTCGAAGTATCTCCTACGAGCAGTACTTC.

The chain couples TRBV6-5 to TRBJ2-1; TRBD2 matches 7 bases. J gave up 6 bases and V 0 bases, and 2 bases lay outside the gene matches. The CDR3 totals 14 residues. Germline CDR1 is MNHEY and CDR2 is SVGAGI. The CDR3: CASSYSSGGNEQFF. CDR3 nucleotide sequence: TGTGCCAGCAGTTACTCGTCGGGGGGCAATGAGCAGTTCTTC.

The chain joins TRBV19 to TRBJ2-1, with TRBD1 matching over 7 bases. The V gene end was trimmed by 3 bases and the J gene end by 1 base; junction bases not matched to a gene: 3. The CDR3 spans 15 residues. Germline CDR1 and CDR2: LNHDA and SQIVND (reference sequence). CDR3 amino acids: CASSIIRGSYNEQFF. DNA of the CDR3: TGTGCCAGTAGTATTATCAGGGGGTCCTACAATGAGCAGTTCTTC.

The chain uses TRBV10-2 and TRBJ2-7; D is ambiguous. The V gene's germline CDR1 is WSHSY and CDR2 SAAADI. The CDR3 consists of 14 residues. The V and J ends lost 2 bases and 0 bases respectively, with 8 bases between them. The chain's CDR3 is CASSEKEASYEQYF. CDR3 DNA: TGCGCCAGCAGTGAGAAAGAAGCCTCCTACGAGCAGTACTTC.

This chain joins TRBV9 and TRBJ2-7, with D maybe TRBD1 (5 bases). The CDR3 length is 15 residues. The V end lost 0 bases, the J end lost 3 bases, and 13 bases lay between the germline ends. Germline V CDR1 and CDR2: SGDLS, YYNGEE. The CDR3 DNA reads TGTGCCAGCAGCGTAGGAACTCAGGGCCGCTACGAGCAGTACTTC. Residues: CASSVGTQGRYEQYF.

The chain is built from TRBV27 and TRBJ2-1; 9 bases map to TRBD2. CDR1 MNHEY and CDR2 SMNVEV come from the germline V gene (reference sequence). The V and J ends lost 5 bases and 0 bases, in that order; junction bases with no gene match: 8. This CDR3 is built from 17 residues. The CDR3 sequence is CASSPPSGESSYNEQFF. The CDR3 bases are TGTGCCAGCAGTCCCCCTAGCGGGGAGAGCTCCTACAATGAGCAGTTCTTC.

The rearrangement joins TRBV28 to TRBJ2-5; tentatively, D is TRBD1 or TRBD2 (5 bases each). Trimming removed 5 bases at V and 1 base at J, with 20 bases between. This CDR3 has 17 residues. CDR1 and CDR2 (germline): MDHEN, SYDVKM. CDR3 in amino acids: CASSPQLRDGLQETQYF. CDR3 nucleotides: TGTGCCAGCAGTCCTCAACTCCGGGACGGACTCCAAGAGACCCAGTACTTC.

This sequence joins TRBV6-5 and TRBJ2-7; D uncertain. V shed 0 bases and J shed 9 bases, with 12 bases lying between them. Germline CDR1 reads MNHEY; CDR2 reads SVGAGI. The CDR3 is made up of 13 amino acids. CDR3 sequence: CASSYSSTSRQYF. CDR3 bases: TGTGCCAGCAGTTACTCCTCAACAAGTCGGCAGTACTTC.

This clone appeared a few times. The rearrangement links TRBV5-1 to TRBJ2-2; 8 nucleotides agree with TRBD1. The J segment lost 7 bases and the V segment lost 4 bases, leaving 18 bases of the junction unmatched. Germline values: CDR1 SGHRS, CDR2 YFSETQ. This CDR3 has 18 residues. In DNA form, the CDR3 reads TGCGCCAGCAGCGCCCCCCCCGGGACAGGCGGCCGGAGCGGGGAGCTGTTTTTT. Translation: CASSAPPGTGGRSGELFF.

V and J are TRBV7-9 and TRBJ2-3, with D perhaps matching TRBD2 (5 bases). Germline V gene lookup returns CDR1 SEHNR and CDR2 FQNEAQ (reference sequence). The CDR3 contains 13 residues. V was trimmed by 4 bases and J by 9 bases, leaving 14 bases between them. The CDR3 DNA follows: TGTGCCAGCAGCTCGCCGGGGAAGTGGACGCAGTATTTT. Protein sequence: CASSSPGKWTQYF.

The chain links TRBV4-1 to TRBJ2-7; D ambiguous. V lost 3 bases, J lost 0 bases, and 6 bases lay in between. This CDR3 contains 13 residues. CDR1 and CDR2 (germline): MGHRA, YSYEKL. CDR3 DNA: TGCGCCAGCAGCCAGCAGAGCTCCTACGAGCAGTACTTC. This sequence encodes CASSQQSSYEQYF.

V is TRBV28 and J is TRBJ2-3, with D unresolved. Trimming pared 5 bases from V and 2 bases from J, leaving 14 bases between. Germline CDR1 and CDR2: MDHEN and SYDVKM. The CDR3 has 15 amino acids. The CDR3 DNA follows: TGTGCCAGCAGTACGGTGGATTATGCCACAGATACGCAGTATTTT. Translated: CASSTVDYATDTQYF.

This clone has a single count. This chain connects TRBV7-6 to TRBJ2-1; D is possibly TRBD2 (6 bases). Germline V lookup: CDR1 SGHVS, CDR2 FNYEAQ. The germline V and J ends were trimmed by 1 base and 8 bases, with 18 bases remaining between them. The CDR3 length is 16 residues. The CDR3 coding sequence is TGTGCCAGCAGCTTAGAAGCACTAGCAACGCGTGATGAGCAGTTCTTC. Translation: CASSLEALATRDEQFF.

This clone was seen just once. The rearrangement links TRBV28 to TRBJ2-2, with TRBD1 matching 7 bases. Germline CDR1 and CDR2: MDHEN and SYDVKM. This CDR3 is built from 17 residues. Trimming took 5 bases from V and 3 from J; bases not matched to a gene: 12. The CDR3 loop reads CASSRSLGQIYTGELFF. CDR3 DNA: TGTGCCAGCAGTAGAAGCCTGGGACAGATATACACCGGGGAGCTGTTTTTT.

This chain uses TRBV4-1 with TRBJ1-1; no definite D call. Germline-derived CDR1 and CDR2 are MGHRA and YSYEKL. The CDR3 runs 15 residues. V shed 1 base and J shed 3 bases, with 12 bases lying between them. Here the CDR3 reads CASSQVSRFDTEAFF. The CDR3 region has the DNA TGCGCCAGCAGCCAAGTCTCCCGATTTGACACTGAAGCTTTCTTT.

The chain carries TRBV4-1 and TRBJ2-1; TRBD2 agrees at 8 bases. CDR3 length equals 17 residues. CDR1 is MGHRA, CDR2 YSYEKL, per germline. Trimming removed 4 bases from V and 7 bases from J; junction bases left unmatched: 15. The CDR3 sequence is CASSPTSGGGSSNEQFF. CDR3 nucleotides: TGCGCCAGCAGCCCAACTAGCGGAGGAGGGTCTAGTAATGAGCAGTTCTTC.

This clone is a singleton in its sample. The CDR3 loop reads CASSFTGTGGIYEQYF. The CDR3 region has the DNA TGTGCCAGTAGTTTCACCGGGACAGGGGGAATCTACGAGCAGTACTTC. This chain links TRBV19 with TRBJ2-7; 11 bases map to TRBD1. V was pared by 5 bases and J by 3 bases, with 9 bases of the junction left unmatched. CDR1 and CDR2 (germline): LNHDA, SQIVND (reference sequence). The CDR3 has 16 residues.